Given below is one TCR beta chain in context. The data are from a study of shared clonotypes between healthy human individuals. Overall study context: Three CD4 naive, three CD4 memory, two CD8 naive and one CD8 memory plate were used per donor.

Germline values: CDR1 SGHRS, CDR2 YFSETQ. Between the trimmed V and J ends, which lost 1 base and 2 bases, there was a span of 6 bases. This CDR3 comprises 13 residues. Original processing notes: ImmunoSEQ sequences covered only the junction and lacked quality scores; filtering therefore differed. Produced via immunoSEQ multiplex PCR; TCRdb's table is partial and in-frame only. V and J calls plus clone size are reproduced from that table; the DNA served to infer D and trimming. The sample contains over a million clones, approximately 76% of which appear only once. This clonotype was obtained from a young man in good health. The sequenced sample was memory CD4+ T cells sorted from blood. The subset was: CD45RA-negative fraction. The chain has TRBV5-1 and TRBJ1-1; D is uncertain. The CDR3 sequence is CASSLPPNTEAFF. CDR3 in DNA: TGCGCCAGCAGCTTGCCCCCAAACACTGAAGCTTTCTTT.